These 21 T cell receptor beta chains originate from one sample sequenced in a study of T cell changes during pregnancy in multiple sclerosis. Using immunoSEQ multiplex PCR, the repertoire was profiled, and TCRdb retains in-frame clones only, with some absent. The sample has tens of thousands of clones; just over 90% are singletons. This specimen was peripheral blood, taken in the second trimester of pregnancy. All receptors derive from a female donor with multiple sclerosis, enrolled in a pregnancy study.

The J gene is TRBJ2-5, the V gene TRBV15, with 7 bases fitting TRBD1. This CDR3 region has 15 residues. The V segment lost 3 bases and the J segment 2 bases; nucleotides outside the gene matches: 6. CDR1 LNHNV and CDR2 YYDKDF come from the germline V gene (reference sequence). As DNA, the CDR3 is TGTGCCACCAGCAGCATCCGGGACAGTCAAGAGACCCAGTACTTC. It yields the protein CATSSIRDSQETQYF.

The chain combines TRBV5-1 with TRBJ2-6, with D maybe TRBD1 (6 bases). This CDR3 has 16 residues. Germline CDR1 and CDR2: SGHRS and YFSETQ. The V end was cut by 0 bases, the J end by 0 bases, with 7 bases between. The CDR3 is CASSLGDNSGANVLTF. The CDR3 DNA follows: TGCGCCAGCAGCTTGGGGGACAACTCTGGGGCCAACGTCCTGACTTTC.

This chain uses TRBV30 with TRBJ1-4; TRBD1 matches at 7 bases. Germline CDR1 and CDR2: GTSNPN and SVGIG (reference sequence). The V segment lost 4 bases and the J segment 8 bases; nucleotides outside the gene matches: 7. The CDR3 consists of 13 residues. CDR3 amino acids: CAWKTGDGEKLFF. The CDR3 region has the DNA TGTGCCTGGAAAACAGGGGATGGGGAAAAACTGTTTTTT. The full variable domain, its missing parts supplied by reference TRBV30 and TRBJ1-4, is SQTIHQWPATLVQPVGSPLSLECTVEGTSNPNLYWYRQAAGRGLQLLFYSVGIGQISSEVPQNLSASRPQDRQFILSSKKLLLSDSGFYLCAWKTGDGEKLFFGSGTQLSVL.

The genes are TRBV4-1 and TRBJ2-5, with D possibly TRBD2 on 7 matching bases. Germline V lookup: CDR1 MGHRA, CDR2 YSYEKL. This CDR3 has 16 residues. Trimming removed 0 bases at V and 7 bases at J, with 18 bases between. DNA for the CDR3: TGCGCCAGCAGCCAAGATGGAGGGGGGGCCTTGGTGACCCAGTACTTC. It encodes CASSQDGGGALVTQYF.

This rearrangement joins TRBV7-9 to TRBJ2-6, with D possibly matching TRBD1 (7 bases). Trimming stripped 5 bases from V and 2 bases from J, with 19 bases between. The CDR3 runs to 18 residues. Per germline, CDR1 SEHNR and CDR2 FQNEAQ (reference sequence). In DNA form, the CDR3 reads TGTGCCAGCAGCACAAACAGACAGGGACTGCCTGGGGCCAACGTCCTGACTTTC. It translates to CASSTNRQGLPGANVLTF.

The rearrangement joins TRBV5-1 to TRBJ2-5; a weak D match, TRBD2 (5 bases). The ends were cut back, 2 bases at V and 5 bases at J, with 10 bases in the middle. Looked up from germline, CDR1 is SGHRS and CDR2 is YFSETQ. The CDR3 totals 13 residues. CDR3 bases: TGCGCCAGCAGCTTATTAAGCGGTGAGACCCAGTACTTC. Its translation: CASSLLSGETQYF.

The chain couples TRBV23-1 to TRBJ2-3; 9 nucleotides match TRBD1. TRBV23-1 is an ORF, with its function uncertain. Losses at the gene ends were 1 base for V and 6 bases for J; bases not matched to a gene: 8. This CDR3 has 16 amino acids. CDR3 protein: CASSQYPTGGSDTQYF. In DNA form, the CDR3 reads TGCGCCAGCAGTCAATATCCGACAGGGGGTTCGGATACGCAGTATTTT.

In DNA form, the CDR3 reads TGTGCCAGCAGCCTACTAGCGGGGGGGTTTAATGAGCAGTTCTTC. It yields the protein CASSLLAGGFNEQFF. V and J are TRBV7-2 and TRBJ2-1; 13 bases match TRBD2. Germline loops: CDR1 SGHTA, CDR2 FQGNSA. The CDR3 has 15 residues. J gave up 7 bases and V 5 bases, and 5 bases lay outside the gene matches.

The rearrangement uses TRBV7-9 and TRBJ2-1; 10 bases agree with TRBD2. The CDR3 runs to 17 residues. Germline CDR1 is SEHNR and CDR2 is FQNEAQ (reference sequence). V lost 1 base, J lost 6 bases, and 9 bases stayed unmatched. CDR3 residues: CASSLGSLAGVVNEQFF. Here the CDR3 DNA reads TGTGCCAGCAGCTTAGGTTCTCTAGCGGGGGTAGTCAATGAGCAGTTCTTC.

The CDR3 loop is CASSAGLFNEQFF. Written as DNA, the CDR3 is TGTGCCAGCAGCGCGGGTCTGTTCAATGAGCAGTTCTTC. V usage is TRBV11-3 and J usage is TRBJ2-1; a possible D gene is TRBD2 (5 bases). The length of the CDR3 is 13 residues. V shed 5 bases and J shed 6 bases, with 11 bases lying between them. Germline values: CDR1 SGHNT, CDR2 YENEEA.

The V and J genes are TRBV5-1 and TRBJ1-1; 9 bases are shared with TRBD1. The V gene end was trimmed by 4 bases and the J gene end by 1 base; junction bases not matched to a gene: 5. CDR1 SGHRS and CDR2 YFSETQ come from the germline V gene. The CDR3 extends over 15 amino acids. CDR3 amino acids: CASSRGQGTNTEAFF. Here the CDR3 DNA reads TGCGCCAGCAGCCGTGGACAGGGGACGAACACTGAAGCTTTCTTT.

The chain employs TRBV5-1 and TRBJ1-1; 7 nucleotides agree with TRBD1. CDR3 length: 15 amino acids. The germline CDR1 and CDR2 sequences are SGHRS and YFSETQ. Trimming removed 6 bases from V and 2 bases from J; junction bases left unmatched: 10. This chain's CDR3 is CASTSEQGTNTEAFF. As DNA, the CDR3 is TGCGCCAGCACCTCAGAACAGGGGACAAACACTGAAGCTTTCTTT.

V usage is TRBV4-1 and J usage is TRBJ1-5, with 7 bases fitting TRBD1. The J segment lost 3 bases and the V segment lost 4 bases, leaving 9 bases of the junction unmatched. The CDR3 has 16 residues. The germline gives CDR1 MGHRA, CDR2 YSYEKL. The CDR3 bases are TGCGCCAGCAGCCCGTACTTTGACAGGGTCAATCAGCCCCAGCATTTT. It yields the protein CASSPYFDRVNQPQHF.

CDR3 region: CASSIGQGFSGANVLTF. The CDR3 DNA is TGCGCCAGCAGCATCGGACAGGGATTCTCTGGGGCCAACGTCCTGACTTTC. The chain carries TRBV5-1 and TRBJ2-6, with 8 bases that match TRBD1. This CDR3 is 17 amino acids long. J gave up 0 bases and V 4 bases, and 6 bases lay outside the gene matches. CDR1 is SGHRS and CDR2 is YFSETQ in the germline V gene.

The CDR3 loop is CSVEDPDRAGYNEQFF. Written as DNA, the CDR3 is TGCAGCGTTGAGGACCCCGACAGGGCCGGGTACAATGAGCAGTTCTTC. The chain joins TRBV29-1 to TRBJ2-1, with 7 bases matching TRBD1. Germline CDR1 is SQVTM and CDR2 is ANQGSEA. Trimming took 3 bases from V and 4 from J; bases not matched to a gene: 12. The length of the CDR3 is 16 residues.

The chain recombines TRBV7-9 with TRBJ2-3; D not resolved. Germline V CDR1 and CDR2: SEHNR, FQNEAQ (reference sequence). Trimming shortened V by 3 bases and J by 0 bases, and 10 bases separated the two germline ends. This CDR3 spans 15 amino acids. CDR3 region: CASSLLPLSTDTQYF. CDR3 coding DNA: TGTGCCAGCAGCTTGTTGCCACTAAGCACAGATACGCAGTATTTT.

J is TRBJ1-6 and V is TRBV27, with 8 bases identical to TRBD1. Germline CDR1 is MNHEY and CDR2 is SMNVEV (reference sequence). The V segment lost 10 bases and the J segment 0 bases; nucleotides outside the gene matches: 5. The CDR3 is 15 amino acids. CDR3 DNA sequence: TGTGCCACTAGACAGGGGCACTCCTATAATTCACCCCTCCACTTT. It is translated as CATRQGHSYNSPLHF.

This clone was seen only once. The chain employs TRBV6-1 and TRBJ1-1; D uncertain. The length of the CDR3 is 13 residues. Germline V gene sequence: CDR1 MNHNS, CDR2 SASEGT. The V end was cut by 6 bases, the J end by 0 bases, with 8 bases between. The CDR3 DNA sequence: TGTGCCAGCAGGGAAACAGTGAACACTGAAGCTTTCTTT. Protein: CASRETVNTEAFF.

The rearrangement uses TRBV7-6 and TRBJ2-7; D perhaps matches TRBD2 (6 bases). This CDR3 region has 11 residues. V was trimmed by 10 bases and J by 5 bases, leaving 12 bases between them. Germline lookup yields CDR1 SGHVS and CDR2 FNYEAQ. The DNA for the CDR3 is TGTGCCATTGGGGGGTCCAACGAGCAGTACTTC. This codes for CAIGGSNEQYF.

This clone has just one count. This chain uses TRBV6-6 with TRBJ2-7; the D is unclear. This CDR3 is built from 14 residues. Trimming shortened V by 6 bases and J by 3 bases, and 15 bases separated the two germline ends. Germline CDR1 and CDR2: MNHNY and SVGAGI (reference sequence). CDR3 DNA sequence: TGTGCCAGCAGCCTCGACATAGGCCTCTACGAGCAGTACTTC. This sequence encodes CASSLDIGLYEQYF.

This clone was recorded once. CDR3 coding DNA: TGTGCCAGCAGCCTCACCGGGACTAGTAGCTACGAGCAGTACTTC. This sequence encodes CASSLTGTSSYEQYF. This chain joins TRBV11-2 and TRBJ2-7, with 8 bases fitting TRBD2. CDR1 and CDR2 (germline): SGHAT, FQNNGV. V lost 5 bases, J lost 3 bases, and 9 bases stayed unmatched. This CDR3 spans 15 amino acids.